The entry below gives a single T cell receptor (beta chain) sequence along with its context. As yet, its antigen is unknown. From germline, CDR1 is SEHNR and CDR2 FQNEAQ (reference sequence). The V end was cut by 4 bases, the J end by 2 bases, with 11 bases between. The CDR3 runs 14 residues. This entry belongs to a study of shared clonotypes between healthy human individuals. Repertoires were generated with immunoSEQ multiplex PCR, while TCRdb's copy carries only in-frame clones and drops some. This table holds nearly 1,000,000 clones, roughly 72% found once. Broader study findings: The rarefaction results pointed to incomplete sorted-subset sequencing despite large depth.

V and J are TRBV7-9 and TRBJ1-2; D call uncertain. Input material: memory CD4+ T cells sorted from blood. Subset specified: CD45RA-negative fraction. The clonotype comes from a man aged 18-30 years in good health. CDR3 bases: TGTGCCAGCAGCTCGGACGGAGTAAACTATGGCTACACCTTC. It translates to CASSSDGVNYGYTF.